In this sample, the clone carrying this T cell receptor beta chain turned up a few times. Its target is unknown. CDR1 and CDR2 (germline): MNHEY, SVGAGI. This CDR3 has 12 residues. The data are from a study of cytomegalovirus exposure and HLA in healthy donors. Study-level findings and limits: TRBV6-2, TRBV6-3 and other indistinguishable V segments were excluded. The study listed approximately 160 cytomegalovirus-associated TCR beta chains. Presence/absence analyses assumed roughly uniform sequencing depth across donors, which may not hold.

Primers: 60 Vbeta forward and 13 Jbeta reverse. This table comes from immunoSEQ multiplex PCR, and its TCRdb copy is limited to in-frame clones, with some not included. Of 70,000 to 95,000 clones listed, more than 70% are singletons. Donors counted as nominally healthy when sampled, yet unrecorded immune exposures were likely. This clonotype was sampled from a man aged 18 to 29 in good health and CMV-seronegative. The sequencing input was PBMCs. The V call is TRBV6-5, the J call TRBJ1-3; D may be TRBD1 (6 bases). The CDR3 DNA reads TGTTCGGCAGGGGCCTCTGGAAACACCATATATTTT. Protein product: CSAGASGNTIYF.